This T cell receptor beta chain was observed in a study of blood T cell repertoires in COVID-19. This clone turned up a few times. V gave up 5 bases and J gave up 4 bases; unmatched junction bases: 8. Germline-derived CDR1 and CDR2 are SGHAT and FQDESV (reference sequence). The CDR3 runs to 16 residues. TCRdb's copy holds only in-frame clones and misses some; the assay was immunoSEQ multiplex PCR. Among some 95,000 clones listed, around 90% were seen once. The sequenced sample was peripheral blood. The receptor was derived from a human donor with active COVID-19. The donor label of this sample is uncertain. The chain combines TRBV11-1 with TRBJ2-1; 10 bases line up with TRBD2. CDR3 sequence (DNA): TGTGCCAGCAGCCCGGGTAGCGGGGGGATTTACAATGAGCAGTTCTTC. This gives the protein CASSPGSGGIYNEQFF.